One and the same sample provided the 29 T cell receptor beta chains below, sequenced in a study of regulatory T cells in long-lasting Graves disease. Documented time point: newly diagnosed GD, antithyroid drugs for less than 3 months. PBMC-extracted RNA yielded the TCR library. The TCR beta library used iRepertoire HTBI primers with Arm-PCR amplification of CDR3. TCRdb re-called the multiplex PCR reads with MiXCR, one entry per CDR3 protein. The sample carries roughly 400,000 distinct CDR3 sequences, approximately 16% recorded once. The same sample was also used in a study of T cells in Graves' hyperthyroidism and ophthalmopathy.

Source: peripheral blood mononuclear cells (PBMCs), taken at new diagnosis, from a patient treated with antithyroid drugs. Receptors were obtained from a woman aged 18-29 years with Graves disease.

Only a few counts were recorded for this clonotype. The chain couples TRBV10-3 to TRBJ2-3, with TRBD2 matching 9 bases. V lost 3 bases, J lost 4 bases, and 5 bases stayed unmatched. The V gene's germline CDR1 is ENHRY and CDR2 SYGVKD. The CDR3 is 15 residues long. The CDR3: CAISDSGSISDTQYF. The CDR3 nucleotides are TGTGCCATCAGTGATAGCGGGAGTATCTCAGATACGCAGTATTTT.

The chain combines TRBV5-1 with TRBJ1-1, with D possibly matching TRBD1 (5 bases). Germline V gives CDR1 SGHRS, CDR2 YFSETQ. The V end lost 3 bases, the J end lost 0 bases, and 15 bases lay between the germline ends. The CDR3 is 16 residues long. CDR3 region: CASSSGATGLNTEAFF. The DNA for the CDR3 is TGCGCCAGCAGCTCCGGGGCAACAGGTCTGAACACTGAAGCTTTCTTT.

This chain connects TRBV20-1 to TRBJ2-1; 13 bases map to TRBD2. The CDR3 is 14 amino acids. Trimming cost V 4 bases and J 8 bases; bases outside gene matches: 5. Germline lookup yields CDR1 DFQATT and CDR2 SNEGSKA (reference sequence). The CDR3 sequence is CSAIGTSGKDEQFF. The CDR3 DNA sequence: TGCAGTGCTATAGGGACTAGCGGGAAAGATGAGCAGTTCTTC.

CDR3 bases: TGTGCGATCCGGGCACTAGCGGGAAAAGGCTCCTACAATGAGCAGTTCTTC. This sequence encodes CAIRALAGKGSYNEQFF. The rearrangement joins TRBV10-3 to TRBJ2-1, with TRBD2 matching over 10 bases. This CDR3 contains 17 residues. Germline V gives CDR1 ENHRY, CDR2 SYGVKD.

The chain is built from TRBV5-6 and TRBJ2-7; D is possibly TRBD1 (5 bases). CDR1 and CDR2 from the germline V gene are SGHDT and YYEEEE. Trimming cost V 2 bases and J 2 bases, with 14 bases left between them. The CDR3 loop spans 15 amino acids. The CDR3 sequence is CASSLGLQDTYEQYF. In DNA form, the CDR3 reads TGTGCCAGCAGCTTAGGGTTACAGGATACCTACGAGCAGTACTTC.

This clonotype was detected ten times or more. The chain uses TRBV11-1 and TRBJ2-7; 9 bases map to TRBD1. This CDR3 is built from 14 residues. Losses at the gene ends were 2 bases for V and 6 bases for J; bases not matched to a gene: 5. The germline V gene encodes CDR1 SGHAT and CDR2 FQDESV (reference sequence). CDR3: CASSLRTGGAEQYF. CDR3 bases: TGTGCCAGCAGCTTAAGAACAGGGGGCGCCGAGCAGTACTTC.

This clonotype came up many times. The rearrangement joins TRBV2 to TRBJ1-5; D might be TRBD1 (6 bases). With 6 bases removed from V and 0 bases from J, the gap between germline ends came to 12 bases. Germline V lookup: CDR1 SNHLY, CDR2 FYNNEI. This CDR3 spans 15 amino acids. DNA for the CDR3: TGTGCCAGCAGGGACAGTAGTTATAGCAATCAGCCCCAGCATTTT. Protein product: CASRDSSYSNQPQHF.

This clonotype was seen only a few times. The chain carries TRBV7-9 and TRBJ1-2; D is perhaps TRBD1 (5 bases). V lost 8 bases to trimming and J lost 2 bases, with 12 bases between them. Germline V gene lookup returns CDR1 SEHNR and CDR2 FQNEAQ (reference sequence). This CDR3 contains 13 residues. DNA for the CDR3: TGTGCCAGCCCCCAGACAGACAACTATGGCTACACCTTC. This translates into CASPQTDNYGYTF.

This clonotype was observed at least ten times. The chain employs TRBV7-2 and TRBJ2-7, with D tentatively TRBD2 (5 bases). V lost 1 base to trimming and J lost 5 bases, with 15 bases between them. CDR1 is SGHTA and CDR2 is FQGNSA in the germline V gene. There are 15 residues in the CDR3. CDR3 sequence reads: CASSLVTGNRHEQYF. CDR3 in DNA: TGTGCCAGCAGCTTAGTAACGGGGAACCGCCACGAGCAGTACTTC. The variable domain in full, with the rest retrieved from reference TRBV7-2 and TRBJ2-7, is GAGVSQSPSNKVTEKGKDVELRCDPISGHTALYWYRQSLGQGLEFLIYFQGNSAPDKSGLPSDRFSAERTGGSVSTLTIQRTQQEDSAVYLCASSLVTGNRHEQYFGPGTRLTVT.

This clonotype occurred many times. This rearrangement joins TRBV10-1 to TRBJ2-3, with 7 bases that match TRBD2. Germline V gene sequence: CDR1 WNHNN, CDR2 SYGVQD (reference sequence). The CDR3 is made up of 16 amino acids. The V segment lost 0 bases and the J segment 7 bases; nucleotides outside the gene matches: 10. CDR3 coding DNA: TGCGCCAGCAGTGAGTCCGTGCGGGAGTCGATAAATACGCAGTATTTT. Translated, it gives CASSESVRESINTQYF.

The sample holds many counts of this clonotype. This chain links TRBV18 with TRBJ2-7; perhaps TRBD2 as D (6 bases). The germline V gene encodes CDR1 KGHSH and CDR2 LQKENI. The germline V and J ends were trimmed by 3 bases and 9 bases, with 9 bases remaining between them. The CDR3 length is 11 residues. The CDR3 DNA follows: TGTGCCAGCTCACCCGGGGAGGTGCAGTACTTC. Amino acids: CASSPGEVQYF.

This clonotype has at least ten counts. This chain connects TRBV30 to TRBJ1-4; TRBD1 matches 7 bases. Germline V gives CDR1 GTSNPN, CDR2 SVGIG (reference sequence). This CDR3 has 13 residues. The trim removed 8 bases at V and 3 bases at J, leaving 6 bases unmatched. CDR3 sequence: CAGGGQANEKLFF. The CDR3, as DNA: TGTGCCGGGGGAGGACAGGCTAATGAAAAACTGTTTTTT.

This clonotype appeared once. The limits of the CDR3 on the DNA are not certain, so only TCRdb's listed CDR3 is given. Here the CDR3 reads CASSFYICSAIRGQRETQYF. The chain recombines TRBV7-2 with TRBJ2-5; no DNA check was done on the table's D call, TRBD1. 20 amino acids form the CDR3, both terminal residues included. Germline V gives CDR1 SGHTA, CDR2 FQGNSA.

Ten or more counts support this clonotype. The V call is TRBV28, the J call TRBJ1-1, with D perhaps TRBD1 (5 bases). The V gene lost 5 bases and the J gene lost 5 bases, with 18 bases spanning the gap. CDR3 length: 15 residues. Germline V gene data show CDR1 as MDHEN and CDR2 as SYDVKM. CDR3 bases: TGTGCCAGCAGTCCCCGGGGGAGGGTAAGGACTGAAGCTTTCTTT. Translating gives CASSPRGRVRTEAFF.

The sample holds many counts of this clonotype. This chain links TRBV28 with TRBJ2-3, with D possibly being TRBD2 (6 bases). The CDR3 length is 15 residues. Germline lookup yields CDR1 MDHEN and CDR2 SYDVKM. Trimming stripped 8 bases from V and 2 bases from J, with 17 bases between. The CDR3 bases are TGTGCCAGCGGACTACCCATGGGAATCACAGATACGCAGTATTTT. This sequence encodes CASGLPMGITDTQYF.

This clonotype was seen ten or more times. V gene TRBV28 combines with J gene TRBJ2-2, with 9 positions matching TRBD2. The CDR3 covers 16 residues. Germline trimming cut 3 bases from V and 5 bases from J; bases unmatched to any gene: 7. Germline-derived CDR1 and CDR2 are MDHEN and SYDVKM. The CDR3 here is CASSFLTSGLTGELFF. For the CDR3, the DNA is TGTGCCAGCAGTTTCCTTACTAGCGGGTTGACCGGGGAGCTGTTTTTT.

This clonotype occurred many times. The gene calls are TRBV6-5 and TRBJ1-3; tentative D call: TRBD1 (6 bases). Trimming pared 4 bases from V and 2 bases from J, leaving 9 bases between. The CDR3 is made up of 14 amino acids. The germline V gene encodes CDR1 MNHEY and CDR2 SVGAGI. This chain's CDR3 is CASSSTGTGNTIYF. As DNA, the CDR3 is TGTGCCAGCAGTTCCACAGGGACTGGAAACACCATATATTTT.

The count of this clonotype is one. This chain connects TRBV19 to TRBJ2-1; possible D gene TRBD1, 8 bases. The CDR3 is 13 amino acids. The germline V gene has CDR1 LNHDA and CDR2 SQIVND (reference sequence). Trimming took 9 bases from V and 11 from J, leaving 20 bases between them. The CDR3: CAREDRATSQQFF. CDR3 sequence (DNA): TGTGCCAGGGAGGACAGGGCGACTAGCCAGCAGTTCTTC. Full variable domain (remainder filled in from reference TRBV19 and TRBJ2-1): DGGITQSPKYLFRKEGQNVTLSCEQNLNHDAMYWYRQDPGQGLRLIYYSQIVNDFQKGDIAEGYSVSREKKESFPLTVTSAQKNPTAFYLCAREDRATSQQFFGPGTRLTVL.

This chain links TRBV5-1 with TRBJ2-7; 12 positions agree with TRBD2. CDR3 size: 15 residues. The V segment lost 4 bases and the J segment 7 bases; nucleotides outside the gene matches: 9. From germline, CDR1 is SGHRS and CDR2 YFSETQ. As DNA, the CDR3 is TGCGCCAGCAGCCTCCTCGGACTAGCGGGATTGGAGCAGTACTTC. It specifies CASSLLGLAGLEQYF. Full variable domain (remainder filled in from reference TRBV5-1 and TRBJ2-7): KAGVTQTPRYLIKTRGQQVTLSCSPISGHRSVSWYQQTPGQGLQFLFEYFSETQRNKGNFPGRFSGRQFSNSRSEMNVSTLELGDSALYLCASSLLGLAGLEQYFGPGTRLTVT.

In its sample, this clonotype was seen a few times. The chain carries TRBV20-1 and TRBJ1-2; possible D gene TRBD1, 6 bases. The germline V gene has CDR1 DFQATT and CDR2 SNEGSKA (reference sequence). The length of the CDR3 is 12 residues. Trimming pared 6 bases from V and 2 bases from J, leaving 10 bases between. The CDR3 here is CSAEDRNYGYTF. The DNA of the CDR3 is TGCAGTGCAGAGGACAGAAACTATGGCTACACCTTC.

The rearrangement joins TRBV30 to TRBJ1-2; D may be TRBD1 (5 bases). The CDR3 has 11 residues. The germline V and J ends were trimmed by 6 bases and 7 bases, with 12 bases remaining between them. Germline CDR1 GTSNPN, CDR2 SVGIG (reference sequence). The CDR3 loop is CACVVTGGYTF. The CDR3 bases are TGTGCCTGCGTCGTAACAGGTGGCTACACCTTC. Based on the CDR3 plus reference TRBV30 and TRBJ1-2, the full variable domain is SQTIHQWPATLVQPVGSPLSLECTVEGTSNPNLYWYRQAAGRGLQLLFYSVGIGQISSEVPQNLSASRPQDRQFILSSKKLLLSDSGFYLCACVVTGGYTFGSGTRLTVV.

The CDR3 DNA reads TGTGCCAGCAGCGCCCCCGGACAGGGGGGTATACATGACTATGGCTACACCTTC. It yields the protein CASSAPGQGGIHDYGYTF. The chain joins TRBV9 to TRBJ1-2; 10 nucleotides match TRBD1. J lost 3 bases, V lost 3 bases, and 14 bases had no gene match. CDR1 is SGDLS, CDR2 YYNGEE, per germline. This CDR3 spans 18 amino acids. Full variable domain (outside the CDR3, taken from reference TRBV9 and TRBJ1-2): DSGVTQTPKHLITATGQRVTLRCSPRSGDLSVYWYQQSLDQGLQFLIQYYNGEERAKGNILERFSAQQFPDLHSELNLSSLELGDSALYFCASSAPGQGGIHDYGYTFGSGTRLTVV.

This clonotype was observed at least ten times. The gene calls are TRBV29-1 and TRBJ1-2, with TRBD1 identical over 9 bases. The V gene end was trimmed by 7 bases and the J gene end by 4 bases; junction bases not matched to a gene: 7. CDR3 size: 13 residues. Germline CDR1 is SQVTM and CDR2 is ANQGSEA. The CDR3, as DNA: TGCAGCGCTACAGGGGGCTCTGGCTATGGCTACACCTTC. Protein sequence: CSATGGSGYGYTF. Variable domain in full (rest from reference TRBV29-1 and TRBJ1-2): SAVISQKPSRDICQRGTSLTIQCQVDSQVTMMFWYRQQPGQSLTLIATANQGSEATYESGFVIDKFPISRPNLTFSTLTVSNMSPEDSSIYLCSATGGSGYGYTFGSGTRLTVV.

The chain employs TRBV6-5 and TRBJ2-2; 9 nucleotides line up with TRBD2. Germline CDR1 is MNHEY and CDR2 is SVGAGI. The CDR3 is 16 amino acids. V trimming: 2 bases; J trimming: 4 bases; junction bases outside the gene matches: 5. The CDR3 coding sequence is TGTGCCAGCAGTTACGCTCTAGCGGGGAGCACCGGGGAGCTGTTTTTT. This encodes CASSYALAGSTGELFF.

This clonotype was picked up many times. CDR3 coding DNA: TGTGCCAGCAGCTTACTACGCGTGGGGCCAGGGGACAAGGAGACCCAGTACTTC. It codes for CASSLLRVGPGDKETQYF. The J gene is TRBJ2-5, the V gene TRBV11-2; maybe TRBD1 (6 bases). This CDR3 has 18 residues. The V and J ends lost 2 bases and 5 bases respectively, with 24 bases between them. Germline values: CDR1 SGHAT, CDR2 FQNNGV.

This clonotype was detected many times. One junction end disagrees with the germline gene, perhaps due to a read error. This chain links TRBV20-1 with TRBJ2-1; 10 bases map to TRBD2. In germline, CDR1 is DFQATT, CDR2 SNEGSKA (reference sequence). This CDR3 has 14 amino acids. The CDR3 spells CSASGLAENNEQFF. The CDR3 nucleotides read TGCAGTGCTAGCGGACTAGCGGAGAACAATGAACAGTTCTTC.

This sequence joins TRBV27 and TRBJ2-3; the D gene is possibly TRBD2 (7 bases). In germline, CDR1 is MNHEY, CDR2 SMNVEV (reference sequence). This CDR3 contains 14 residues. Deletions cut 6 bases from V and 4 bases from J, with 14 bases between. CDR3 region: CASRLPGGSDTQYF. CDR3 nucleotides: TGTGCCAGCAGGTTGCCGGGGGGCTCAGATACGCAGTATTTT.

This clonotype occurred a few times. V and J are TRBV5-1 and TRBJ2-1, with TRBD2 matching 7 bases. The CDR3 is made up of 15 amino acids. Germline-derived CDR1 and CDR2 are SGHRS and YFSETQ. Germline trimming cut 4 bases from V and 10 bases from J; bases unmatched to any gene: 14. The DNA for the CDR3 is TGCGCCAGCAGCAAAGGGGCGGGAGTGGGGCAGGAGCAGTTCTTC. Encoded protein: CASSKGAGVGQEQFF.

This chain connects TRBV20-1 to TRBJ2-2, with no clear D. Per germline, CDR1 DFQATT and CDR2 SNEGSKA (reference sequence). The CDR3 runs to 15 residues. Trimming shortened V by 3 bases and J by 6 bases, and 17 bases separated the two germline ends. The DNA of the CDR3 is TGCAGTGCTAGCCCCCTGGACCGACCGTCCGGGGAGCTGTTTTTT. This codes for CSASPLDRPSGELFF.